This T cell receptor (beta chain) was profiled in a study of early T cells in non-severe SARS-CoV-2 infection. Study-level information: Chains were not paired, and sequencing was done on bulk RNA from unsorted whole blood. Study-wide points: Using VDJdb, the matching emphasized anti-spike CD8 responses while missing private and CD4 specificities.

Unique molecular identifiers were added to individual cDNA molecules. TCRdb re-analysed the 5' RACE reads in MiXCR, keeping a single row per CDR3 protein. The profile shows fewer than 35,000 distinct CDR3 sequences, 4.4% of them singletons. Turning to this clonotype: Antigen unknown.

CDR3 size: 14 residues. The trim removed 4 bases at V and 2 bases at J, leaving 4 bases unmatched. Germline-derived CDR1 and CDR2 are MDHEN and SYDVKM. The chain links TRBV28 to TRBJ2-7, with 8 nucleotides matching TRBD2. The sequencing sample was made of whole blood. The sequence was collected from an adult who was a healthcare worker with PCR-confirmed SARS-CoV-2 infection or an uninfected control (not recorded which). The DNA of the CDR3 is TGTGCCAGCAGTTGGACTAGCTGGACCTACGAGCAGTACTTC. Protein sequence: CASSWTSWTYEQYF.